This TCR beta chain was found in a study of T cell changes during pregnancy in multiple sclerosis. Libraries were prepared by immunoSEQ multiplex PCR; TCRdb keeps only in-frame clonotypes and omits some of them. The sample carries roughly 36,000 clones, approximately 91% recorded once. The CDR3 length is 13 residues. V lost 2 bases and J 4 bases, leaving 8 bases between the germline ends. Germline CDR1 is SGHTA and CDR2 is FQGNSA. The chain employs TRBV7-2 and TRBJ2-5, with D tentatively TRBD1 (5 bases). This specimen was peripheral blood, taken in the second trimester of pregnancy. The source is a female donor in good health, enrolled as a control in a pregnancy study. CDR3 in amino acids: CASSLQGLETQYF. In DNA, the CDR3 is TGTGCCAGCAGCTTACAGGGTTTAGAGACCCAGTACTTC.